A single sample gave rise to the 26 T cell receptor beta chains below, sequenced in a study of molecular identifiers for immune sequencing clone quantification. TCRdb recomputed calls from the PCR reads with MiXCR, one row per CDR3 protein. The sample yields around 480,000 distinct CDR3 sequences, about 25% seen once. The source material was naive CD8+ T cells from blood, with Jurkat cell RNA spiked in. Noted subset: FACS-sorted CD8+CD4-CCR7+CD45RA+ naive T cells. These receptors were collected from a human donor in good health. Some libraries in this study had Jurkat cell RNA spiked in.

J is TRBJ2-2 and V is TRBV12-3 or TRBV12-4; 9 bases agree with TRBD1. V gave up 5 bases and J gave up 4 bases; unmatched junction bases: 8. The length of the CDR3 is 16 residues. CDR3 DNA: TGTGCCAGCAGTACAAACAGGGGGCTAGGCACCGGGGAGCTGTTTTTT. Translated: CASSTNRGLGTGELFF.

The rearrangement joins TRBV7-2 to TRBJ1-1, with 9 bases matching TRBD1. CDR1 is SGHTA, CDR2 FQGNSA, per germline. J lost 5 bases, V lost 10 bases, and 20 bases had no gene match. CDR3 length equals 17 residues. The CDR3 DNA follows: TGTGCCACCGCCCTCCAGATACAGGGGGCACCGGGAACTGAAGCTTTCTTT. This sequence encodes CATALQIQGAPGTEAFF. The variable domain in full, completed from reference TRBV7-2 and TRBJ1-1, reads GAGVSQSPSNKVTEKGKDVELRCDPISGHTALYWYRQSLGQGLEFLIYFQGNSAPDKSGLPSDRFSAERTGGSVSTLTIQRTQQEDSAVYLCATALQIQGAPGTEAFFGQGTRLTVV.

Turning to this clonotype: This may stem from a read error, because a much larger clone lies one nucleotide away. The chain carries TRBV7-3 and TRBJ1-6; D remains unclear. Germline V gene lookup returns CDR1 SGHTA and CDR2 FQGTGA. This CDR3 has 14 amino acids. V was trimmed by 2 bases and J by 4 bases, leaving 6 bases between them. CDR3 DNA sequence: TGTGCCAGCAGCTTACAGTGGTATAATTCACCCCTCCACTTT. This codes for CASSLQWYNSPLHF.

The sample holds many counts of this clonotype. The CDR3 DNA reads as TGTGCCAGCAGTTTTTTGCATGGTTTGGGTGAGCAGTTCTTC. Amino acids: CASSFLHGLGEQFF. The genes are TRBV28 and TRBJ2-1; D is unclear. This CDR3 spans 14 amino acids. Trimming removed 3 bases at V and 9 bases at J, with 15 bases between. CDR1 and CDR2 (germline): MDHEN, SYDVKM.

Regarding this clonotype: A junction end diverges from the germline sequence, so it may reflect a read error. The chain combines TRBV18 with TRBJ2-7, with a tentative D call TRBD2 (6 bases). The germline CDR1 and CDR2 sequences are KGHSH and LQKENI. The CDR3 covers 15 residues. The CDR3 loop is CASSPRQGEDYAQYF. The DNA for the CDR3 is TGCGCCAGCTCACCACGTCAGGGCGAGGACTACGCGCAGTACTTC.

This clonotype occurred many times. This chain links TRBV7-9 with TRBJ1-1; a possible D gene is TRBD1 (6 bases). The germline V and J ends were trimmed by 4 bases and 1 base, with 10 bases remaining between them. From germline, CDR1 is SEHNR and CDR2 FQNEAQ (reference sequence). This CDR3 region has 14 residues. In DNA, the CDR3 is TGTGCCAGCAGCTCCACAGGGCCGAACACTGAAGCTTTCTTT. Encoded protein: CASSSTGPNTEAFF. Based on the CDR3 plus reference TRBV7-9 and TRBJ1-1, the full variable domain is DTGVSQNPRHKITKRGQNVTFRCDPISEHNRLYWYRQTLGQGPEFLTYFQNEAQLEKSRLLSDRFSAERPKGSFSTLEIQRTEQGDSAMYLCASSSTGPNTEAFFGQGTRLTVV.

This clonotype was recorded at least ten times. The chain couples TRBV5-6 to TRBJ1-5, with TRBD1 matching over 9 bases. Germline values: CDR1 SGHDT, CDR2 YYEEEE. The CDR3 is 18 amino acids. The V gene end was trimmed by 4 bases and the J gene end by 0 bases; junction bases not matched to a gene: 11. The CDR3 is CASSNRRDRVYSNQPQHF. Written as DNA, the CDR3 is TGTGCCAGCAGCAATCGCCGGGACAGGGTATATAGCAATCAGCCCCAGCATTTT.

This clonotype was seen only a few times. The chain has TRBV4-1 and TRBJ1-2; D is unclear. CDR1 and CDR2 from the germline V gene are MGHRA and YSYEKL. The CDR3 extends over 16 amino acids. Trimming took 1 base from V and 0 from J, leaving 12 bases between them. The CDR3 loop is CASSQGPLSPNYGYTF. The CDR3 DNA reads TGCGCCAGCAGCCAAGGCCCCCTATCGCCTAACTATGGCTACACCTTC.

This clonotype was counted between two and nine times. CDR3 sequence: CASSLDRPSTDTQYF. CDR3 sequence (DNA): TGTGCCAGCAGCTTAGATCGCCCGAGCACAGATACGCAGTATTTT. The chain recombines TRBV11-2 with TRBJ2-3; D remains unclear. V lost 0 bases and J 0 bases, leaving 7 bases between the germline ends. CDR3 length: 15 amino acids. CDR1 is SGHAT, CDR2 FQNNGV, per germline.

The chain recombines TRBV11-3 with TRBJ2-1, with 7 bases aligning to TRBD1. J was trimmed by 7 bases and V by 5 bases; bases with no gene match: 8. The V gene's germline CDR1 is SGHNT and CDR2 YENEEA. The CDR3 is made up of 14 amino acids. Here the CDR3 reads CASSPRTGKNEQFF. CDR3 nucleotide sequence: TGTGCCAGCAGCCCCAGGACAGGCAAAAATGAGCAGTTCTTC.

This clonotype was seen more than once but under ten times. The chain is built from TRBV20-1 and TRBJ2-7; 10 bases align to TRBD2. V was clipped by 0 bases and J by 10 bases; unmatched bases: 12. The CDR3 spans 15 residues. In germline, CDR1 is DFQATT, CDR2 SNEGSKA (reference sequence). The CDR3 DNA follows: TGCAGTGCTAGAGATTACAAGGATAGCGGGAGGAAACAGTACTTC. Residues: CSARDYKDSGRKQYF.

V usage is TRBV20-1 and J usage is TRBJ2-5; perhaps TRBD1 as D (6 bases). The CDR3 is 12 amino acids. Trimming shortened V by 4 bases and J by 5 bases, and 11 bases separated the two germline ends. Looked up from germline, CDR1 is DFQATT and CDR2 is SNEGSKA (reference sequence). CDR3 coding DNA: TGCAGTGCTAATTATCAGGGGGAGACCCAGTACTTC. Translating gives CSANYQGETQYF.

Many counts were recorded for this clonotype. The chain is built from TRBV29-1 and TRBJ2-7; TRBD1 might be the D (5 bases). The V gene's germline CDR1 is SQVTM and CDR2 ANQGSEA. V lost 6 bases, J lost 6 bases, and 21 bases lay in between. The CDR3 contains 14 residues. CDR3 residues: CSVKAQGAPVEQYF. The CDR3 DNA follows: TGCAGCGTGAAGGCCCAGGGCGCCCCCGTCGAGCAGTACTTC.

On this clonotype itself: This may be a read error: a much more frequent sequence differs by one nucleotide. The rearrangement uses TRBV7-9 and TRBJ2-7; 9 bases fit TRBD2. CDR1 and CDR2 from the germline V gene are SEHNR and FQNEAQ (reference sequence). Trimming cost V 6 bases and J 6 bases; bases outside gene matches: 12. The CDR3 runs to 15 residues. Here the CDR3 DNA reads TGTGCCAGCAGACATAGCGGGAGTGGACCCTGCGAGCAGTACTTC. It codes for CASRHSGSGPCEQYF.

The chain uses TRBV27 and TRBJ1-5, with no clear D. Trimming removed 8 bases from V and 6 bases from J, with 17 bases in between. Germline-derived CDR1 and CDR2 are MNHEY and SMNVEV (reference sequence). This CDR3 is 14 amino acids long. The CDR3 sequence is CASGPGLPRQPQHF. DNA for the CDR3: TGTGCCAGCGGTCCAGGACTGCCCCGTCAGCCCCAGCATTTT.

This clonotype was picked up a small number of times. The V gene is TRBV7-9, the J gene TRBJ2-7, with 7 bases aligning to TRBD2. Germline assignment: CDR1 SEHNR and CDR2 FQNEAQ (reference sequence). This CDR3 is 15 amino acids long. The V and J ends lost 5 bases and 2 bases, in that order; junction bases with no gene match: 9. CDR3 coding DNA: TGTGCCAGCAGCGTAGGGGCGGGAGCTGCCTACGAGCAGTACTTC. It specifies CASSVGAGAAYEQYF.

This rearrangement joins TRBV7-9 to TRBJ2-7; TRBD2 matches at 12 bases. Germline V gene lookup returns CDR1 SEHNR and CDR2 FQNEAQ (reference sequence). This CDR3 region has 19 residues. J lost 1 base, V lost 2 bases, and 12 bases had no gene match. The CDR3 reads CASSLTSLAGGPLSYEQYF. Here the CDR3 DNA reads TGTGCCAGCAGCTTAACGTCGCTAGCGGGAGGGCCCTTGTCCTACGAGCAGTACTTC.

The rearrangement joins TRBV3-1 to TRBJ2-2, with D perhaps TRBD2 (6 bases). Germline V gives CDR1 LGHDT, CDR2 YNNKEL (reference sequence). CDR3 length: 18 amino acids. Trimming removed 4 bases at V and 4 bases at J, with 22 bases between. The CDR3: CASSLALGTLVSTGELFF. The CDR3, as DNA: TGTGCCAGCAGCCTCGCCTTGGGGACTCTAGTCAGCACCGGGGAGCTGTTTTTT.

The chain links TRBV13 to TRBJ2-5, with D maybe TRBD1 (6 bases). Per germline, CDR1 PRHDT and CDR2 FYEKMQ (reference sequence). V shed 0 bases and J shed 5 bases, with 10 bases lying between them. This CDR3 has 14 amino acids. The CDR3 sequence is CASSLGQGMETQYF. The CDR3 coding sequence is TGTGCCAGCAGCTTAGGACAGGGCATGGAGACCCAGTACTTC.

J is TRBJ1-5 and V is TRBV4-2, with 8 bases fitting TRBD1. Germline V CDR1 and CDR2: LGHNA, YNFKEQ. V trimming: 0 bases; J trimming: 7 bases; junction bases outside the gene matches: 8. CDR3 length equals 16 residues. CDR3 in amino acids: CASSQEWRQGSQPQHF. CDR3 bases: TGTGCCAGCAGCCAAGAATGGCGACAGGGGAGCCAGCCCCAGCATTTT.

The CDR3 DNA reads as TGTGCCAGCAGCGCCGGACTGGAGGGCTACGAGCAGTACTTC. It specifies CASSAGLEGYEQYF. This sequence joins TRBV9 and TRBJ2-7, with a weak D call TRBD2 (6 bases). Germline CDR1 SGDLS, CDR2 YYNGEE. The germline V and J ends were trimmed by 3 bases and 3 bases, with 13 bases remaining between them. This CDR3 spans 14 amino acids.

The chain couples TRBV27 to TRBJ2-7, with D maybe TRBD2 (6 bases). The CDR3 runs to 14 residues. V was trimmed by 3 bases and J by 9 bases, leaving 18 bases between them. The germline V gene encodes CDR1 MNHEY and CDR2 SMNVEV (reference sequence). CDR3 bases: TGTGCCAGCAGTTTTTCGGGGGACCCTCTAGTGCAGTACTTC. Translated, it gives CASSFSGDPLVQYF.

Comment on this clonotype: A clone one base away is much larger, so this may be a read error. V and J are TRBV6-2 or TRBV6-3 and TRBJ2-2; D is possibly TRBD1 (5 bases). The CDR3 loop spans 18 amino acids. The germline V and J ends were trimmed by 6 bases and 3 bases, with 23 bases remaining between them. CDR1 and CDR2 (germline): MNHEY, SVGEGT. The CDR3: CASRDGGAAFDHTGELFF. The DNA of the CDR3 is TGTGCCAGCAGAGACGGTGGGGCGGCTTTCGATCACACCGGGGAGCTGTTTTTT.

This clonotype was picked up a small number of times. The V and J genes are TRBV29-1 and TRBJ1-2; maybe TRBD1 (6 bases). This CDR3 comprises 12 residues. Germline values: CDR1 SQVTM, CDR2 ANQGSEA. The V end was cut by 6 bases, the J end by 6 bases, with 14 bases between. The chain's CDR3 is CSVPLQGHGYTF. Written as DNA, the CDR3 is TGCAGCGTCCCCCTGCAGGGGCATGGCTACACCTTC. Filled out from reference TRBV29-1 and TRBJ1-2, the complete variable domain reads SAVISQKPSRDICQRGTSLTIQCQVDSQVTMMFWYRQQPGQSLTLIATANQGSEATYESGFVIDKFPISRPNLTFSTLTVSNMSPEDSSIYLCSVPLQGHGYTFGSGTRLTVV.

In its sample, this clonotype was seen a few times. The J gene is TRBJ1-2, the V gene TRBV20-1; D unresolved. CDR1 and CDR2 (germline): DFQATT, SNEGSKA (reference sequence). This CDR3 is 11 amino acids long. Deletions cut 4 bases from V and 8 bases from J, with 11 bases between. Here the CDR3 reads CSATPYEGYTF. CDR3 sequence (DNA): TGCAGTGCTACCCCGTATGAGGGCTACACCTTC.

This clonotype has more than one count but fewer than ten. V usage is TRBV7-9 and J usage is TRBJ2-7; no reliable D call. The CDR3 contains 16 residues. Germline assignment: CDR1 SEHNR and CDR2 FQNEAQ (reference sequence). V lost 1 base and J lost 4, with 17 bases in between. This CDR3 reads CASSLGRGHSLYEQYF. The DNA for the CDR3 is TGTGCCAGCAGCTTAGGTCGAGGCCATAGCCTATACGAGCAGTACTTC.